Listed here are 21 T cell receptor beta chains from one sample, sequenced in a study of T cell changes during pregnancy in multiple sclerosis. TCRdb's copy holds only in-frame clones and misses some; the assay was immunoSEQ multiplex PCR. The sample carries about 51,000 clones, 93% recorded once. The sample consisted of peripheral blood, taken in the second trimester of pregnancy. The receptors shown here come from a female donor with multiple sclerosis, enrolled in a pregnancy study.

The genes are TRBV10-3 and TRBJ1-2; maybe TRBD1 (6 bases). This CDR3 is 13 amino acids long. CDR1 and CDR2 (germline): ENHRY, SYGVKD. Trimming removed 3 bases at V and 3 bases at J, with 8 bases between. In DNA, the CDR3 is TGTGCCATCAGTGACAGGGGCGACTATGGCTACACCTTC. Protein: CAISDRGDYGYTF.

The chain uses TRBV18 and TRBJ1-5; D gene uncertain. The CDR3 contains 13 residues. With 0 bases removed from V and 7 bases from J, the gap between germline ends came to 7 bases. The germline gives CDR1 KGHSH, CDR2 LQKENI. CDR3 coding DNA: TGTGCCAGCTCACCACCGCCGGGGCAGCCCCAGCATTTT. Translation gives CASSPPPGQPQHF.

A single count supports this clone. The chain has TRBV5-5 and TRBJ2-3; TRBD2 might be the D (5 bases). CDR1 is SGHKS and CDR2 is YYEKEE in the germline V gene (reference sequence). Trimming stripped 6 bases from V and 1 base from J, with 15 bases between. The CDR3 is 15 amino acids. The chain's CDR3 is CASTLTGIGTDTQYF. The CDR3 region has the DNA TGTGCCAGCACCCTAACCGGGATTGGCACAGATACGCAGTATTTT.

This chain uses TRBV5-4 with TRBJ1-2, with 10 positions matching TRBD1. The CDR3 spans 15 residues. Germline V CDR1 and CDR2: SGHNT, YYREEE (reference sequence). Unmatched junction bases numbered 10, after V lost 4 bases and J lost 7 bases. Here the CDR3 DNA reads TGTGCCAGCAGCCCGAGGACAGGGGGAATGCGTGGCTACACCTTC. It specifies CASSPRTGGMRGYTF.

This chain joins TRBV6-5 and TRBJ2-6; D remains unclear. CDR1 MNHEY and CDR2 SVGAGI come from the germline V gene. The V gene lost 2 bases and the J gene lost 0 bases, with 8 bases spanning the gap. The CDR3 covers 16 residues. Written as DNA, the CDR3 is TGTGCCAGCAGTTACGCACCGGGCTCTGGGGCCAACGTCCTGACTTTC. This sequence encodes CASSYAPGSGANVLTF.

The rearrangement links TRBV19 to TRBJ2-5; a possible D gene is TRBD2 (5 bases). Between the trimmed V and J ends, which lost 6 bases and 5 bases, there was a span of 22 bases. Germline V lookup: CDR1 LNHDA, CDR2 SQIVND (reference sequence). This CDR3 spans 16 amino acids. CDR3 DNA: TGTGCCAGTAGCCTATTCACGAGCCTAGCTGCGGAGACCCAGTACTTC. Residues: CASSLFTSLAAETQYF. The full variable domain, completed using reference TRBV19 and TRBJ2-5, is DGGITQSPKYLFRKEGQNVTLSCEQNLNHDAMYWYRQDPGQGLRLIYYSQIVNDFQKGDIAEGYSVSREKKESFPLTVTSAQKNPTAFYLCASSLFTSLAAETQYFGPGTRLLVL.

The chain couples TRBV19 to TRBJ2-1; TRBD2 aligns across 14 bases. The V segment lost 5 bases and the J segment 7 bases; nucleotides outside the gene matches: 4. CDR3 length: 15 residues. Germline V gives CDR1 LNHDA, CDR2 SQIVND (reference sequence). The CDR3 nucleotides are TGTGCCAGTAGTCATGGACTAGCGGGAGGTAATGAGCAGTTCTTC. Translation: CASSHGLAGGNEQFF.

This chain links TRBV27 with TRBJ2-7; D is possibly TRBD1 (6 bases). Germline-derived CDR1 and CDR2 are MNHEY and SMNVEV (reference sequence). V lost 5 bases to trimming and J lost 3 bases, with 14 bases between them. There are 14 residues in the CDR3. The CDR3: CASSNSGVLYEQYF. DNA of the CDR3: TGTGCCAGCAGTAATTCAGGGGTCCTCTACGAGCAGTACTTC.

J is TRBJ2-5 and V is TRBV29-1, with 12 bases identical to TRBD2. The junction had 1 base not matched to a gene; V was cut back by 4 bases and J by 1 base. The CDR3 runs to 14 residues. CDR1 and CDR2 from the germline V gene are SQVTM and ANQGSEA. The CDR3 sequence is CSVASGRAQETQYF. CDR3 DNA sequence: TGCAGCGTTGCTAGCGGGAGGGCCCAAGAGACCCAGTACTTC.

The chain is built from TRBV5-6 and TRBJ2-3; a possible D gene is TRBD1 (6 bases). V lost 4 bases and J 5 bases, leaving 20 bases between the germline ends. The CDR3 totals 16 residues. Per the germline V gene, CDR1 is SGHDT and CDR2 is YYEEEE. In DNA form, the CDR3 reads TGTGCCAGCAGCAGAGAAAGTTGGGGGCATGGAGATACGCAGTATTTT. It translates to CASSRESWGHGDTQYF. Full variable domain (rest looked up from reference TRBV5-6 and TRBJ2-3): DAGVTQSPTHLIKTRGQQVTLRCSPKSGHDTVSWYQQALGQGPQFIFQYYEEEERQRGNFPDRFSGHQFPNYSSELNVNALLLGDSALYLCASSRESWGHGDTQYFGPGTRLTVL.

V usage is TRBV18 and J usage is TRBJ2-2; 9 nucleotides line up with TRBD1. Germline V gene sequence: CDR1 KGHSH, CDR2 LQKENI. The CDR3 loop spans 19 amino acids. The V and J ends lost 3 bases and 3 bases, in that order; junction bases with no gene match: 14. This CDR3 is CASSPLSLTGTGHTGELFF. CDR3 bases: TGTGCCAGCTCACCGCTTAGTTTGACCGGGACAGGGCACACCGGGGAGCTGTTTTTT.

This clone has just one count. The genes are TRBV29-1 and TRBJ2-7; TRBD1 matches at 7 bases. This CDR3 has 13 residues. After removal of 5 bases from V and 4 bases from J, the junction contained 8 bases not matched to a gene. From germline, CDR1 is SQVTM and CDR2 ANQGSEA. The CDR3 loop is CSVRRDSPYEQYF. The CDR3 DNA reads as TGCAGCGTTCGCCGGGACAGCCCTTACGAGCAGTACTTC.

The chain uses TRBV5-1 and TRBJ1-3; a possible D gene is TRBD1 (5 bases). The CDR3 has 14 amino acids. Germline V lookup: CDR1 SGHRS, CDR2 YFSETQ. Trimming took off 6 bases at V and 4 bases at J, with 14 bases between the two ends. CDR3 sequence: CASMGQGYGNTIYF. CDR3 nucleotide sequence: TGCGCCAGCATGGGTCAGGGCTACGGAAACACCATATATTTT. The full variable domain, rest sourced from reference TRBV5-1 and TRBJ1-3, is KAGVTQTPRYLIKTRGQQVTLSCSPISGHRSVSWYQQTPGQGLQFLFEYFSETQRNKGNFPGRFSGRQFSNSRSEMNVSTLELGDSALYLCASMGQGYGNTIYFGEGSWLTVV.

The table lists this clone with a few counts. The chain recombines TRBV6-4 with TRBJ2-2; 14 nucleotides align to TRBD2. Trimming cost V 4 bases and J 6 bases; bases outside gene matches: 10. CDR1 MRHNA and CDR2 SNTAGT come from the germline V gene. The length of the CDR3 is 18 residues. The CDR3, as DNA: TGTGCCAGCAGTGGACTAGCGGGAGGGCCGACTTTCGCCGGGGAGCTGTTTTTT. Its protein is CASSGLAGGPTFAGELFF.

The chain combines TRBV27 with TRBJ2-7, with 9 bases lining up with TRBD1. Germline CDR1 MNHEY, CDR2 SMNVEV (reference sequence). This CDR3 region has 14 residues. V dropped 2 bases and J dropped 5; count of bases not matched to a gene: 4. The chain's CDR3 is CASSLHTGGNEQYF. As DNA, the CDR3 is TGTGCCAGCAGTTTACACACAGGGGGCAACGAGCAGTACTTC.

The chain links TRBV6-5 to TRBJ1-2; 10 bases match TRBD1. V shed 5 bases, J shed 4 bases, and the junction held 1 base outside the gene matches. The CDR3 is 13 amino acids. Germline lookup yields CDR1 MNHEY and CDR2 SVGAGI. CDR3 coding DNA: TGTGCCAGCAGTAGGACAGGGGGCTATGGCTACACCTTC. Protein sequence: CASSRTGGYGYTF.

CDR3 residues: CASSPGTGHQPQHF. The CDR3 DNA is TGTGCCAGCAGCCCCGGGACAGGGCATCAGCCCCAGCATTTT. This chain links TRBV9 with TRBJ1-5, with 9 bases matching TRBD1. Germline V gives CDR1 SGDLS, CDR2 YYNGEE. This CDR3 is 14 amino acids long. V lost 4 bases to trimming and J lost 5 bases; unmatched junction nucleotides: 4.

The V gene is TRBV4-3, the J gene TRBJ1-4; D remains ambiguous. The length of the CDR3 is 13 residues. Trimming cost V 3 bases and J 15 bases, with 17 bases left between them. Looked up from germline, CDR1 is LGHNA and CDR2 is YSLEER. The CDR3 loop reads CASSQETTPPMFF. CDR3 sequence (DNA): TGCGCCAGCAGCCAGGAGACGACTCCTCCTATGTTTTTT.

The chain is built from TRBV6-6 and TRBJ2-1; D unclear. This CDR3 is 14 amino acids long. Germline CDR1 and CDR2: MNHNY and SVGAGI (reference sequence). Trimming removed 1 base from V and 7 bases from J, with 11 bases in between. In nucleotides, the CDR3 is TGTGCCAGCAGTTACTATACTACCATGAATGAGCAGTTCTTC. Protein: CASSYYTTMNEQFF.

This rearrangement joins TRBV15 to TRBJ2-3, with a tentative D call TRBD2 (6 bases). Germline CDR1 and CDR2: LNHNV and YYDKDF (reference sequence). This CDR3 contains 15 residues. The V and J ends lost 3 bases and 5 bases respectively, with 15 bases between them. The CDR3 protein is CATSRGLGGGDTQYF. The CDR3 DNA reads TGTGCCACCAGCAGGGGCCTGGGGGGTGGAGATACGCAGTATTTT.

The chain is built from TRBV29-1 and TRBJ1-2; 7 bases map to TRBD1. Germline V gives CDR1 SQVTM, CDR2 ANQGSEA. The CDR3 has 13 residues. V was clipped by 6 bases and J by 6 bases; unmatched bases: 10. CDR3 region: CSVVGGPSNGYTF. The DNA of the CDR3 is TGCAGCGTCGTAGGGGGCCCCTCGAATGGCTACACCTTC.